This paragraph reports one T cell receptor beta chain. Its antigen is undetermined. Stated treatment: approximately nine-day PBMC culture with coronavirus spike peptide pools or control peptides (ViraFEST assay). The data were taken from a study of vaccination and CD4 T cells after COVID-19. Scientists ran DNA taken from cultured CD4+ T cells through the Oncomine TCR Beta short-read assay for sequencing. MiXCR, applied by TCRdb to the PCR reads, yields one record per CDR3 protein. Of fewer than 20,000 distinct CDR3 sequences listed, 53% are singletons. There are 13 residues in the CDR3. V was cut by 2 bases and J by 6 bases, with 10 bases left in between. Germline-derived CDR1 and CDR2 are MNHNS and SASEGT.

Sample: CD4+ T cells from blood, cultured in vitro, taken before SARS-CoV-2 vaccination. This chain joins TRBV6-1 and TRBJ1-1; D gene unclear. This TCR was sampled from a human donor who had recovered from COVID-19. The CDR3 protein is CASSENPRAEAFF. Here the CDR3 DNA reads TGTGCCAGCAGTGAAAATCCCCGGGCTGAAGCTTTCTTT.